This TCR beta chain emerged from a study of T cells after yellow fever vaccination. Study-wide results and limits: Post-booster repertoires contained most primary-vaccination clones again (96% CD4, 88% CD8). It was a weaker secondary response, yet one that peaked faster, at day 5 versus 15.

V was clipped by 4 bases and J by 1 base, with 16 bases between them. This CDR3 has 16 residues. CDR1 and CDR2 from the germline V gene are SGHKS and YYEKEE (reference sequence). In the case of this clonotype: No antigen is known for it.

Researchers made TCR cDNA using 5'RACE template switching, and this step added a universal primer site and UMIs. Each CDR3 protein is one row after TCRdb ran MiXCR on the 5' RACE reads. The data contain roughly 120,000 distinct CDR3 sequences, 7.4% of them seen just once; the ten biggest clones take up around 2.3%. V is TRBV5-5 and J is TRBJ2-3; maybe TRBD2 (6 bases). This TCR came from a man younger than 35 who received the YFV17D yellow fever vaccine. Source: CD4+ T cells sorted from PBMCs, taken around 10 days after the first yellow fever vaccination. The CDR3 spells CASSPRLVAGTDTQYF. The CDR3 nucleotides are TGTGCCAGCAGCCCGCGACTAGTAGCGGGCACAGATACGCAGTATTTT.